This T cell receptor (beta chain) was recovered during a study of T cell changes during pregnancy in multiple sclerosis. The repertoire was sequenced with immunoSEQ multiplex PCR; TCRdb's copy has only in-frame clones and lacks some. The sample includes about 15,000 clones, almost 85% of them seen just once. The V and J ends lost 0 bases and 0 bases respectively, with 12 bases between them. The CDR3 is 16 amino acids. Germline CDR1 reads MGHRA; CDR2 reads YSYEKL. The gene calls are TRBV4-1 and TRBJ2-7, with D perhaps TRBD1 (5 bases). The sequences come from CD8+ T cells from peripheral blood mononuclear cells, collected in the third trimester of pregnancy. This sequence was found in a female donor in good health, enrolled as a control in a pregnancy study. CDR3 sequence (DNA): TGCGCCAGCAGCCAAGAGGGCCACAGGAGCTCCTACGAGCAGTACTTC. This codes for CASSQEGHRSSYEQYF.